Many counts were recorded for the clone carrying this T cell receptor beta chain. Its antigen is as yet unknown. Other DNA variants within this sample encode the same CDR3. The sample is drawn from a study of beta chain features in type 1 diabetes. cDNA synthesis used the whole RNA isolate, giving expressed TCRB sequences. Profiling relied on immunoSEQ multiplex PCR, and the TCRdb table lists in-frame clones only, not all of them. Found here are around 300,000 clones, about 8% of them singletons; the top ten hold approximately 0.93%. Trimming took off 0 bases at V and 2 bases at J, with 5 bases between the two ends. The CDR3 is made up of 14 amino acids. Germline CDR1 is SGHRS and CDR2 is YFSETQ. Study findings and constraints: A pattern of fewer insertions and more deletions at VDJ junctions was seen in type 1 diabetes patients.

This sequence was found in a woman in her late teens or twenties in good health. The sample was central memory CD4+ T cells from blood. The V and J genes are TRBV5-1 and TRBJ2-2, with D uncertain. The DNA of the CDR3 is TGCGCCAGCAGCTTGGAAACCAACACCGGGGAGCTGTTTTTT. Translating it yields CASSLETNTGELFF.